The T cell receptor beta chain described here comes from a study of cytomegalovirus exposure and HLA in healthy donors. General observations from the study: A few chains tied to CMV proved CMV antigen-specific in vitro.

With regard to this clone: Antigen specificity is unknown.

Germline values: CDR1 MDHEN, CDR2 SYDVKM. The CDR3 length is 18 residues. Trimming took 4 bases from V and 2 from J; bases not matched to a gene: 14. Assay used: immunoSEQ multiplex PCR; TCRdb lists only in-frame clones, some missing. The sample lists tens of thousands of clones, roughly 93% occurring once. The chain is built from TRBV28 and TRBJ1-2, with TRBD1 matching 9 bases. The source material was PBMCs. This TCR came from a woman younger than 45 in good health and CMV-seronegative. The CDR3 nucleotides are TGTGCCAGCAGTTCCGTTCCGGGACAGGGTTTAAGGAACTATGGCTACACCTTC. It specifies CASSSVPGQGLRNYGYTF.